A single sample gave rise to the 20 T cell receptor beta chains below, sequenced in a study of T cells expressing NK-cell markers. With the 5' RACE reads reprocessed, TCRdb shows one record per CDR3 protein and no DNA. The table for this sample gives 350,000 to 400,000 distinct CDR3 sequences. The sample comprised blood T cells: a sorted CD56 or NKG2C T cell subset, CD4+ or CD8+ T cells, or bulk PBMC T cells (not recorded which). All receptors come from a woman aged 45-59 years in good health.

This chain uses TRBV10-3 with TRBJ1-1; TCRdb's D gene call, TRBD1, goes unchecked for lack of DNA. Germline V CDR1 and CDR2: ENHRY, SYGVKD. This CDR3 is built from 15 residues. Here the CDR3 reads CATGKTGGRNTEAFF.

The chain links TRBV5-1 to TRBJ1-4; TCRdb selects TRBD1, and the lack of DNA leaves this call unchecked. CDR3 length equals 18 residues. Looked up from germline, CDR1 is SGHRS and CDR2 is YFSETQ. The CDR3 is CASTPAGQGDAANEKLFF.

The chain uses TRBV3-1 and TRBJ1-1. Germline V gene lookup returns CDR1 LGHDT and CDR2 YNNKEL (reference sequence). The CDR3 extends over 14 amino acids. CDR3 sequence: CASSPRRALAEAFF.

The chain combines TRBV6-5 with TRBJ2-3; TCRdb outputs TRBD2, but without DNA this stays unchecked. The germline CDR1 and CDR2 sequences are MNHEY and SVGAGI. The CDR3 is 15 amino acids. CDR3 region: CASSYQRERPDTQYF.

Here the CDR3 reads CSALGGPSYEQYF. The chain links TRBV29-1 to TRBJ2-7; TCRdb calls TRBD1, which cannot be checked without DNA. This CDR3 has 13 residues. CDR1 and CDR2 from the germline V gene are SQVTM and ANQGSEA.

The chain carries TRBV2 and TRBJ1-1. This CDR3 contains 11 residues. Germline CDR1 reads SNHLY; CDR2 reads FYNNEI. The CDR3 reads CASSGTSEAFF. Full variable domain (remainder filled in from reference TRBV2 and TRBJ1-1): EPEVTQTPSHQVTQMGQEVILRCVPISNHLYFYWYRQILGQKVEFLVSFYNNEISEKSEIFDDQFSVERPDGSNFTLKIRSTKLEDSAMYFCASSGTSEAFFGQGTRLTVV.

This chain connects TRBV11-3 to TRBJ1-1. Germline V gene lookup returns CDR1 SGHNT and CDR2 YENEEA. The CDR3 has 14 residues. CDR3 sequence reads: CASSSGFSGAEAFF.

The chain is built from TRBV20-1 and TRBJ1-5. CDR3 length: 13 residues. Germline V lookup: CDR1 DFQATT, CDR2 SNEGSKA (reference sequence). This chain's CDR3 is CSASDRWDQPQHF.

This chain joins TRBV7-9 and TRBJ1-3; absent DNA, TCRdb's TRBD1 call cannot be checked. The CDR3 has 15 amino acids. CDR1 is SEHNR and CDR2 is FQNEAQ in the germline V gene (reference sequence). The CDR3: CASSQSFGTADTIYF. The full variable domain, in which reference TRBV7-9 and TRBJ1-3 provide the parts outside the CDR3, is DTGVSQNPRHKITKRGQNVTFRCDPISEHNRLYWYRQTLGQGPEFLTYFQNEAQLEKSRLLSDRFSAERPKGSFSTLEIQRTEQGDSAMYLCASSQSFGTADTIYFGEGSWLTVV.

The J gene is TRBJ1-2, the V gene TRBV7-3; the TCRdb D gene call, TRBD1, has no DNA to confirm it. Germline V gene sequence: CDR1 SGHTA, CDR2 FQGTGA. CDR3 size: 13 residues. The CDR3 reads CASSPTGSGGYTF. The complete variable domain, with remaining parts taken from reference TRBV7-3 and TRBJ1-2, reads GAGVSQTPSNKVTEKGKYVELRCDPISGHTALYWYRQSLGQGPEFLIYFQGTGAADDSGLPNDRFFAVRPEGSVSTLKIQRTERGDSAVYLCASSPTGSGGYTFGSGTRLTVV.

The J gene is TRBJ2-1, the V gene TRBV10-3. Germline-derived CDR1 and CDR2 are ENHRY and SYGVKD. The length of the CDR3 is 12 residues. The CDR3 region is CAITSNGNEQFF.

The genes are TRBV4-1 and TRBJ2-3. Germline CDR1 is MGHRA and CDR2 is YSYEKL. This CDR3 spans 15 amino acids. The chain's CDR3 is CASSQVDRFTDTQYF.

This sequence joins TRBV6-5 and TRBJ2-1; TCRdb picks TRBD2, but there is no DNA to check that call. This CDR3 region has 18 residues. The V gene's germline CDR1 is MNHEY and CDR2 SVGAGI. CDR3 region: CASSRGGLAGESYNEQFF.

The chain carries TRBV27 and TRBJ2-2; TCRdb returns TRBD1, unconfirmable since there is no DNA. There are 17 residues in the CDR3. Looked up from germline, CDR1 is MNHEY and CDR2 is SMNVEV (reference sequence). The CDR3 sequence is CASSLATGGGSTGELFF.

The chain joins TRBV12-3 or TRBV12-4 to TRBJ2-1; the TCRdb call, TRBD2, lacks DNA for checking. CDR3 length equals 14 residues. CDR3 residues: CASRHPGLPGEQFF.

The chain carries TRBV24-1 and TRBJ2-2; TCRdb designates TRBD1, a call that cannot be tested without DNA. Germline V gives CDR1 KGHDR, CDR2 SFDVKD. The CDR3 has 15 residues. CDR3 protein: CATSDRYRSTGELFF.

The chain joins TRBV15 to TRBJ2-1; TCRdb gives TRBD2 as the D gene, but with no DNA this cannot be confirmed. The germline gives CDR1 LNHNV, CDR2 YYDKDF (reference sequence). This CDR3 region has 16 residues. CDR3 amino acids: CATSRDSGGPYNEQFF.

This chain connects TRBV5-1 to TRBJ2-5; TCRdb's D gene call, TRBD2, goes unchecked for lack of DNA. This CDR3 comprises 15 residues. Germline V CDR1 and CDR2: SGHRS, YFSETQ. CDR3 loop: CASSTTGLRQETQYF.

The chain's CDR3 is CASSPGVGSPLHF. The chain carries TRBV19 and TRBJ1-6; with no DNA, the TCRdb D assignment of TRBD1 cannot be verified. CDR1 LNHDA and CDR2 SQIVND come from the germline V gene (reference sequence). This CDR3 contains 13 residues.

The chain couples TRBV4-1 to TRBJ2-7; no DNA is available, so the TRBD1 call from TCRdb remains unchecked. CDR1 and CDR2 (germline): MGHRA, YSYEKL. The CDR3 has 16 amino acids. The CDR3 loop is CASSPEDSASSYEQYF.